The rows below give T cell receptor beta chains drawn from one sample of a study of blood T cell repertoires in COVID-19. Here immunoSEQ multiplex PCR was the method, and the copy in TCRdb shows in-frame clones only, minus some. The data hold tens of thousands of clones, with around 87% observed a single time. The sample taken for sequencing was peripheral blood. These receptors were collected from a woman aged 80 or over with acute or convalescent COVID-19. Both conserved end residues are part of each CDR3. Fields, in order: J gene, clone size, V gene, D gene, CDR3 protein, CDR3 DNA. A D gene is named only where the DNA matches it firmly. Size is omitted from some rows. Given values are once, few, many or a class for expanded clones.

>TRBJ1-5|few|TRBV16|-
CASSPQGSHQPQHF
TGTGCCAGCAGCCCCCAGGGATCTCATCAGCCCCAGCATTTT
>TRBJ1-5|-|TRBV6-6|TRBD1
CASSGTVNQPQHF
TGTGCCTCCTCCGGGACAGTCAATCAGCCCCAGCATTTT
>TRBJ2-2|-|TRBV14|-
CASSSSAGELFF
TGTGCCAGCAGCTCCTCAGCCGGGGAGCTGTTTTTT
>TRBJ2-1|-|TRBV5-1|-
CASSGSLDEQFF
TGCGCCAGCAGCGGTTCATTAGATGAGCAGTTCTTC
>TRBJ2-7|-|TRBV5-1|TRBD1
CASSLAGTGGYEQYF
TGCGCCAGCAGCTTGGCCGGAACAGGGGGGTACGAGCAGTACTTC
>TRBJ1-1|-|TRBV28|-
CASRQNTEAFF
TGTGCCAGCAGACAGAACACTGAAGCTTTCTTT
>TRBJ1-5|-|TRBV19|-
CASSINGYNQPQHF
TGTGCCAGTAGTATAAACGGGTACAATCAGCCCCAGCATTTT
>TRBJ2-2|-|TRBV18|-
CASSPVQNTGELFF
TGTGCCAGCTCACCAGTCCAGAACACCGGGGAGCTGTTTTTT
>TRBJ1-5|-|TRBV19|TRBD1
CASSVRQGRNQPQHF
TGTGCCAGTAGTGTACGACAGGGCCGGAATCAGCCCCAGCATTTT
>TRBJ2-5|-|TRBV27|TRBD1
CASSSFGQGAWEETQYF
TGTGCCAGCAGTTCCTTCGGACAGGGGGCTTGGGAAGAGACCCAGTACTTC
>TRBJ2-1|-|TRBV5-5|-
CASSTYPRGNEQFF
TGTGCCAGCAGCACATACCCACGGGGCAATGAGCAGTTCTTC
>TRBJ2-1|-|TRBV5-1|-
CASSLGQSSYNEQFF
TGCGCCAGCAGCTTGGGACAGAGCTCCTACAATGAGCAGTTCTTC
>TRBJ2-5|-|TRBV7-9|-
CASSPGTLRQETQYF
TGTGCCAGCAGCCCCGGGACACTGCGCCAAGAGACCCAGTACTTC
>TRBJ2-3|few|TRBV24-1|TRBD2
CATSRGLASDTQYF
TGTGCCACCAGTCGAGGACTAGCGTCAGATACGCAGTATTTT
>TRBJ2-1|-|TRBV9|-
CASSVTGGGDEQFF
TGTGCCAGCAGCGTAACAGGGGGAGGGGATGAGCAGTTCTTC
>TRBJ1-5|-|TRBV30|TRBD1
CAWGAQTGVGQPQHF
TGTGCCTGGGGTGCCCAAACAGGGGTTGGTCAGCCCCAGCATTTT
>TRBJ1-5|-|TRBV6-2/TRBV6-3|TRBD1
CASSAGQGASNQPQHF
TGTGCCAGCAGTGCCGGACAGGGGGCGAGCAATCAGCCCCAGCATTTT
>TRBJ1-1|-|TRBV29-1|-
CSVSGARKSEAFF
TGCAGCGTTAGCGGGGCTCGGAAAAGTGAAGCTTTCTTT
>TRBJ2-3|-|TRBV7-2|-
CASSPMLGPTDTQYF
TGTGCCAGCAGCCCAATGTTGGGCCCCACAGATACGCAGTATTTT
>TRBJ2-5|-|TRBV20-1|-
CSASAGWQETQYF
TGCAGTGCTAGTGCAGGGTGGCAAGAGACCCAGTACTTC
>TRBJ2-7|-|TRBV6-1|-
CASSEHGQYYEQYF
TGTGCCAGCAGTGAACATGGGCAGTACTACGAGCAGTACTTC
>TRBJ2-7|-|TRBV7-9|-
CASSLGARQAYEQYF
TGTGCCAGCAGCTTAGGTGCCAGGCAAGCCTACGAGCAGTACTTC
>TRBJ2-7|-|TRBV20-1|-
CSASQVAQYF
TGCAGTGCTAGTCAGGTTGCGCAGTACTTC
>TRBJ1-1|-|TRBV9|-
CASSALTGNTEAFF
TGTGCCAGCAGCGCATTGACAGGGAACACTGAAGCTTTCTTT
>TRBJ2-5|-|TRBV12-3/TRBV12-4|-
CASSPGQGETQYF
TGTGCCAGCAGTCCGGGACAAGGGGAGACCCAGTACTTC
>TRBJ1-6|-|TRBV6-6|-
CASSYSGGDSPLHF
TGTGCCAGCAGTTACTCAGGGGGTGACTCACCCCTCCACTTT
>TRBJ1-2|-|TRBV6-1|-
CASSELQGGGGYTF
TGTGCCAGCAGTGAACTACAGGGCGGAGGTGGCTACACCTTC
>TRBJ2-1|-|TRBV28|-
CASSPSQDRQFF
TGTGCCAGCAGCCCAAGTCAGGATCGGCAGTTCTTC
>TRBJ2-7|-|TRBV25-1|-
CASSDLITGYEQYF
TGTGCCAGCAGTGATTTAATTACAGGCTACGAGCAGTACTTC
>TRBJ1-3|-|TRBV7-2|-
CASSRDGSSGNTIYF
TGTGCCAGCAGCAGGGACGGGAGCTCTGGAAACACCATATATTTT
>TRBJ2-7|-|TRBV30|-
CAWSVMDRRQYF
TGTGCCTGGAGTGTAATGGACAGACGGCAGTACTTC
>TRBJ1-1|-|TRBV15|-
CATSRDLAGVRAFF
TGTGCCACCAGCAGAGATCTAGCAGGGGTACGGGCTTTCTTT
>TRBJ1-6|once|TRBV10-3|-
CAIRDGTPNSPLHF
TGTGCCATCAGGGACGGGACACCTAATTCACCCCTCCACTTT
>TRBJ2-1|-|TRBV7-9|TRBD1
CASSLSTRDRGANEQFF
TGTGCCAGCAGCTTAAGTACGCGGGACAGGGGAGCAAATGAGCAGTTCTTC
>TRBJ2-2|-|TRBV7-2|TRBD1
CASSLTPGGPGELFF
TGTGCCAGCAGCTTAACGCCAGGGGGCCCCGGGGAGCTGTTTTTT
>TRBJ2-5|-|TRBV18|TRBD1
CASSPDRSETQYF
TGTGCCAGCTCACCGGACAGGTCAGAGACCCAGTACTTC
>TRBJ2-2|-|TRBV7-3|-
CASSLSGATGELFF
TGTGCCAGCAGCTTAAGCGGGGCCACCGGGGAGCTGTTTTTT
>TRBJ2-7|-|TRBV7-2|TRBD2
CASSFSSGSSYEQYF
TGTGCCAGCAGCTTCTCTAGCGGGAGCTCCTACGAGCAGTACTTC
>TRBJ2-5|-|TRBV5-1|-
CASSSDGAGAFQETQYF
TGCGCCAGCAGCTCAGACGGGGCAGGGGCTTTTCAAGAGACCCAGTACTTC
>TRBJ2-5|-|TRBV4-3|TRBD2
CASSQGTTSGGQETQYF
TGCGCCAGCAGCCAAGGGACGACTAGCGGGGGACAAGAGACCCAGTACTTC
>TRBJ2-1|few|TRBV5-1|TRBD1
CASSYRDRGGEQFF
TGCGCCAGCAGCTACCGGGACAGGGGGGGTGAGCAGTTCTTC
>TRBJ1-5|-|TRBV11-2|-
CASSFRSRSGRSNQPQHF
TGTGCCAGCAGCTTCAGGAGCCGCTCGGGGAGGAGCAATCAGCCCCAGCATTTT
>TRBJ2-5|-|TRBV5-6|-
CASSFPGVKTSETQYF
TGTGCCAGCAGCTTTCCCGGGGTAAAGACCTCAGAGACCCAGTACTTC
>TRBJ2-2|-|TRBV7-3|-
CASSTQGVTGELFF
TGTGCCAGCAGCACACAGGGAGTCACCGGGGAGCTGTTTTTT
>TRBJ2-1|-|TRBV6-5|TRBD1
CASRLTGGNEQFF
TGTGCCAGCAGGCTGACAGGGGGAAATGAGCAGTTCTTC
>TRBJ1-2|-|TRBV3-1/TRBV3-2|TRBD1
CASRRQGENGYTF
TGTGCCAGCAGGCGACAGGGAGAGAATGGCTACACCTTC
>TRBJ1-5|-|TRBV6-5|TRBD1
CASSPGQVGNQPQHF
TGTGCCAGCAGTCCCGGACAGGTTGGGAATCAGCCCCAGCATTTT